Listed below are T cell receptor beta chains from one sample, sequenced in a study of CD8+CD57+ T cells in acquired aplastic anemia. TCRdb re-called the reads through MiXCR, storing one row per CDR3 protein. The sample has about 180,000 distinct CDR3 sequences, less than 50% seen once. Sequencing was performed on sorted CD4+, CD8+, or CD8+CD57+ T cells (not recorded which) from PBMCs. The receptors here all came from a human donor with aplastic anemia. CDR3s include the opening cysteine and the closing phenylalanine or tryptophan. D genes are given only for firm matches. Rows may omit the clone size; those that give it use once, few, many or a size class.

>.|TRBV7-8|.|TRBJ1-1
TGTGCCAGCAGCTCCGCCGACGGGAACACTGAAGCTTTCTTT
CASSSADGNTEAFF
>.|TRBV11-2|.|TRBJ1-2
TGTGCCAGCAGCCGTGGGAGGGGGGCGGATGGCTACACCTTC
CASSRGRGADGYTF
>few|TRBV7-3|.|TRBJ2-5
TGTGCCAGCAGCTTCGACAGCAGGGAGACCCAGTACTTC
CASSFDSRETQYF
>.|TRBV18|TRBD2|TRBJ2-2
TGTGCCAGCTCATCCCAGACTAGCGGTTCGGGGGAGCTGTTTTTT
CASSSQTSGSGELFF
>.|TRBV28|TRBD1|TRBJ1-5
TGTGCCAGCAGTTTTTCCACAGGGGGCAATCAGCCCCAGCATTTT
CASSFSTGGNQPQHF
>many|TRBV5-1|TRBD2|TRBJ2-1
TGCGCCAGCAGCTTATTTAGCGGGAGGGGTTACGAGCAGTTCTTC
CASSLFSGRGYEQFF
>.|TRBV24-1|TRBD1|TRBJ1-6
TGTGCCACCAGGACCCATGGACAGGGATCACCCCTCCACTTT
CATRTHGQGSPLHF
>few|TRBV25-1|TRBD2|TRBJ2-1
TGTGCCACCTCCTCCGGGGGGTGGGATGAGCAGTTCTTC
CATSSGGWDEQFF
>.|TRBV6-5|TRBD1|TRBJ2-5
TGTGCCAGCAGTTTCTACCGGGACAGCCAAGAGACCCAGTACTTC
CASSFYRDSQETQYF
>few|TRBV19|.|TRBJ1-1
TGTGCCAGTAGTCCACTAGGGTCCACTGAAGCTTTCTTT
CASSPLGSTEAFF
>.|TRBV24-1|TRBD1|TRBJ2-7
TGTGCCAGCCCCGGGACAGGGAAAGACGAGCAGTACTTC
CASPGTGKDEQYF
>many|TRBV9|TRBD1|TRBJ2-7
TGTGCCAGCAGCGCCCGGGACAGGGGGCCCTACGAGCAGTACTTC
CASSARDRGPYEQYF
>.|TRBV10-3|.|TRBJ1-2
TGTGCCATCAGTGAGTACACAGGCGTCCTTAACTATGGCTACACCTTC
CAISEYTGVLNYGYTF
>.|TRBV7-9|.|TRBJ1-2
TGTGCCAGCGACCCCATTAGCGTCGCTGATGGCTACACCTTC
CASDPISVADGYTF
>many|TRBV25-1|.|TRBJ1-6
TGTGCCAGCAGTGAGGGGGGGTTAGGATCACCCCTCCACTTT
CASSEGGLGSPLHF
>many|TRBV6-1|.|TRBJ2-2
TGTGCCAGCAACGAACAGGGCAGCACCGGGGAGCTGTTTTTT
CASNEQGSTGELFF
>.|TRBV19|.|TRBJ2-2
TGTGCCAGTAGGTCCCTTGAGGGGGACACCGGGGAGCTGTTTTTT
CASRSLEGDTGELFF
>.|TRBV10-3|.|TRBJ2-7
TGTGCCATCAGTGAGGCGAATGGGTACGAGCAGTACTTC
CAISEANGYEQYF
>.|TRBV25-1|.|TRBJ1-5
TGTGCCAGCAGTGAATATTATGATGTCCGGCCCCAGCATTTT
CASSEYYDVRPQHF
>.|TRBV5-6|.|TRBJ2-7
TGTGCCAGCAGCCCCCCCCCTCCATCCTACTCCTACGAGCAGTACTTC
CASSPPPPSYSYEQYF
>many|TRBV20-1|.|TRBJ1-1
TGCAGTGCTAGCGGGGGGTTTACAGGGAACACTGAAGCTTTCTTT
CSASGGFTGNTEAFF
>few|TRBV10-3|TRBD2|TRBJ2-2
TGTGCCATCAGCGGGACTAGCGCCGGGGAGCTGTTTTTT
CAISGTSAGELFF
>many|TRBV5-1|.|TRBJ1-3
TGCGCCAGCAGCTCAGGGAACGGTGGAAACACCATATATTTT
CASSSGNGGNTIYF
>.|TRBV20-1|.|TRBJ2-3
TGCAGTGCTATAAGACTGGGGAACGGCGATACGCAGTATTTT
CSAIRLGNGDTQYF
>once|TRBV25-1|.|TRBJ1-4
TGTGCCAGCAGTGAATTCCTGGCAGATACTAATGAAAAACTGTTTTTT
CASSEFLADTNEKLFF
>many|TRBV20-1|TRBD1|TRBJ2-5
TGCAGTGCAGAGCTGGGACAGGGGATCCAAGAGACCCAGTACTTC
CSAELGQGIQETQYF
>.|TRBV6-4|TRBD1|TRBJ2-7
TGTGCCAGCAGAACAGGGGGCGACGAGCAGTACTTC
CASRTGGDEQYF
>.|TRBV7-9|.|TRBJ1-2
TGTGCCAGCAGCCCAAGCGTTACCATCTATGGCTGCACCTTC
CASSPSVTIYGCTF
>many|TRBV2|.|TRBJ2-7
TGTGCCAGCAGGGTAGCGGACCGGACCTACGAGCAGTACTTC
CASRVADRTYEQYF
>.|TRBV12-3/TRBV12-4|.|TRBJ2-5
TGTGCCAGCAGTTTATTCGGGGAGACCCAGTACTTC
CASSLFGETQYF
>.|TRBV13|TRBD1|TRBJ2-5
TGTGCCAGCAGCCACCCAGGGGGTATGGAGACCCAGTACTTC
CASSHPGGMETQYF
>.|TRBV12-5|.|TRBJ2-1
TGTGCTAGTACCGGGACAAGGTTGTTGGATGAGCAGTTCTTC
CASTGTRLLDEQFF
>.|TRBV29-1|TRBD1|TRBJ2-2
TGCAGCGTCGCGAGGGGACAGGGGGCCGGGGAGCTGTTTTTT
CSVARGQGAGELFF
>many|TRBV2|TRBD1|TRBJ2-4
TGTGCCAGCAGGGACAGGGCTGGGAAAAACATTCAGTACTTC
CASRDRAGKNIQYF
>.|TRBV19|.|TRBJ2-1
TGTGCCAGTAGTATTTACGGGGGTTCCTACAATGAGCAGTTCTTC
CASSIYGGSYNEQFF
>many|TRBV7-2|.|TRBJ2-5
TGTGCCAGCAGCTTAGCCAATACCCTGCGGGAGACCCAGTACTTC
CASSLANTLRETQYF
>.|TRBV10-3|TRBD2|TRBJ2-2
TGTGCCACGAGACTAGCGAGTTTGAACACCGGGGAGCTGTTTTTT
CATRLASLNTGELFF
>once|TRBV19|TRBD1|TRBJ1-1
TGTGCCAGTAGTATAGCCGGGGGCAGGGGGCAGAACACTGAAGCTTTCTTT
CASSIAGGRGQNTEAFF
>many|TRBV5-5|TRBD1|TRBJ1-5
TGTGCCAGCAGCTTGGTGTCAGGGGGAAGGCAGCCCCAGCATTTT
CASSLVSGGRQPQHF
>medium-sized|TRBV10-2|.|TRBJ2-7
TGCGCCAGCGCTCAGGGGACCCTCGAGCAGTACTTC
CASAQGTLEQYF
>.|TRBV11-1|.|TRBJ1-4
TGTGCCAGCAGCTTAGGACCGGGTAATGAAAAACTGTTTTTT
CASSLGPGNEKLFF
>.|TRBV24-1|.|TRBJ2-5
TGTGCCACCAGTGACCCAAGGGACTACCAAGAGACCCAGTACTTC
CATSDPRDYQETQYF
>.|TRBV2|.|TRBJ1-5
TGTGCCAGCAGTGCCGGGACATCCGGTCAGCCCCAGCATTTT
CASSAGTSGQPQHF
>.|TRBV12-3/TRBV12-4|.|TRBJ1-3
TGTGCCAGCAGTTCAAGCTCTGGAAACACCATATATTTT
CASSSSSGNTIYF
>many|TRBV19|TRBD1|TRBJ1-1
TGTGCCAGTAGCGACAGGGGAGGGTTTGAAGCTTTCTTT
CASSDRGGFEAFF
>.|TRBV25-1|TRBD2|TRBJ2-1
TGTGCCAGCAGTGAGGTGGGACTAGCGGGAGTCAATGAGCAGTTCTTC
CASSEVGLAGVNEQFF
>.|TRBV9|TRBD2|TRBJ2-3
TGTGCCAGCAGCGTAACCGGGGGGTACACAGATACGCAGTATTTT
CASSVTGGYTDTQYF
>many|TRBV7-9|.|TRBJ1-5
TGTGCCAGCAGCTTAGGCTACAGAGAGAATCAGCCCCAGCATTTT
CASSLGYRENQPQHF
>.|TRBV24-1|.|TRBJ1-6
TGTGCCACCAGACCCATCCGTGGGGGGGCTGACCCCTATAATTCACCCCTCCACTTT
CATRPIRGGADPYNSPLHF
>many|TRBV5-1|TRBD1|TRBJ2-1
TGCGCCAGCAGCTTCGGGACAGGGAAAGGGATAAATGAGCAGTTCTTC
CASSFGTGKGINEQFF
>.|TRBV2|.|TRBJ1-2
TGTGCCAGCAGTTTACAGGCGATCTATGGCTACACCTTC
CASSLQAIYGYTF
>.|TRBV7-9|TRBD1|TRBJ2-3
TGTGCCAGCAGCCCCCAGGGGGGCACAGATACGCAGTATTTT
CASSPQGGTDTQYF
>.|TRBV2|.|TRBJ2-1
TGTGCCAGCAGTGAGGCAGGGGAGAACTACAATGAGCAGTTCTTC
CASSEAGENYNEQFF
>.|TRBV10-2|TRBD2|TRBJ2-3
TGCGCCAGCAGTGAGTCTGTCCTAGCGGGTATACAGGCAGATACGCAGTATTTT
CASSESVLAGIQADTQYF
>.|TRBV20-1|.|TRBJ2-2
TGCAGTGCTAGGGGGACATTGGTAGGCACCGGGGAGCTGTTTTTT
CSARGTLVGTGELFF
>many|TRBV6-6|TRBD2|TRBJ2-7
TGTGCCAGCAGTTACCCCGGGGGGTACTACGAGCAGTACTTC
CASSYPGGYYEQYF
>few|TRBV29-1|.|TRBJ1-1
TGCAGCACACGGACGGGGAACACTGAAGCTTTCTTT
CSTRTGNTEAFF
>.|TRBV27|.|TRBJ2-1
TGTGCCAGCAGTTTATCGTCGGTTGGTGGCGGGAAGGGGTTCTTC
CASSLSSVGGGKGFF
>.|TRBV7-8|TRBD2|TRBJ2-7
TGTGCCAGCAAGGCGGGAGGGCCCTACGAGCAGTACTTC
CASKAGGPYEQYF
>.|TRBV4-1|TRBD2|TRBJ2-7
TGCGCTAGCAGCCAACTAGCGGGAGTGTCCCACGAGCAGTACTTC
CASSQLAGVSHEQYF